Below are 17 T cell receptor beta chains sequenced from a single sample in a study of T cell responses to AZD1222 COVID-19 vaccine. Clones were sequenced by immunoSEQ multiplex PCR, and TCRdb holds only the in-frame ones, with some missing. The sample includes some 110,000 clones, about 88% of them seen just once. Sequences were derived from peripheral blood, sampled on day 0 of AZD1222 vaccination. The receptors here all came from an adult in good health.

In this sample, this clone turned up a few times. V and J are TRBV6-4 and TRBJ2-6; TRBD2 matches 11 bases. The CDR3 spans 20 residues. The trim removed 0 bases at V and 0 bases at J, leaving 7 bases unmatched. Germline CDR1 MRHNA, CDR2 SNTAGT. This chain's CDR3 is CASSDSLAGGFSSGANVLTF. The CDR3 bases are TGTGCCAGCAGTGACTCCCTAGCGGGGGGTTTTTCCTCTGGGGCCAACGTCCTGACTTTC.

The V gene is TRBV9, the J gene TRBJ2-3, with TRBD1 identical over 7 bases. Germline CDR1 and CDR2: SGDLS and YYNGEE. Germline trimming cut 3 bases from V and 2 bases from J; bases unmatched to any gene: 6. The CDR3 sequence is 15 residues long. In DNA, the CDR3 is TGTGCCAGCAGCGCTGGGGACAGTTACACAGATACGCAGTATTTT. This codes for CASSAGDSYTDTQYF. The full variable domain, completed using reference TRBV9 and TRBJ2-3, is DSGVTQTPKHLITATGQRVTLRCSPRSGDLSVYWYQQSLDQGLQFLIQYYNGEERAKGNILERFSAQQFPDLHSELNLSSLELGDSALYFCASSAGDSYTDTQYFGPGTRLTVL.

The gene calls are TRBV28 and TRBJ1-5, with D maybe TRBD1 (6 bases). The length of the CDR3 is 17 residues. The germline gives CDR1 MDHEN, CDR2 SYDVKM. V was trimmed by 3 bases and J by 4 bases, leaving 19 bases between them. The CDR3 region has the DNA TGTGCCAGCAGTTTTCCGCCCCCAGGGGCGGTGAATCAGCCCCAGCATTTT. It encodes CASSFPPPGAVNQPQHF.

The CDR3 spells CASRPGSGANVLTF. The CDR3, as DNA: TGCGCCAGCAGACCAGGGTCTGGGGCCAACGTCCTGACTTTC. The chain employs TRBV5-1 and TRBJ2-6; the D gene is possibly TRBD1 (5 bases). Germline assignment: CDR1 SGHRS and CDR2 YFSETQ. With 5 bases removed from V and 1 base from J, the gap between germline ends came to 7 bases. The CDR3 runs 14 residues.

The chain combines TRBV5-1 with TRBJ2-3; D gene ambiguous. In germline, CDR1 is SGHRS, CDR2 YFSETQ. Trimming stripped 0 bases from V and 2 bases from J, with 16 bases between. The CDR3 has 17 amino acids. CDR3 residues: CASSLAKLTLSTDTQYF. CDR3 in DNA: TGCGCCAGCAGCTTGGCCAAACTGACCCTCTCCACAGATACGCAGTATTTT. Full variable domain (outside the CDR3, taken from reference TRBV5-1 and TRBJ2-3): KAGVTQTPRYLIKTRGQQVTLSCSPISGHRSVSWYQQTPGQGLQFLFEYFSETQRNKGNFPGRFSGRQFSNSRSEMNVSTLELGDSALYLCASSLAKLTLSTDTQYFGPGTRLTVL.

The chain links TRBV19 to TRBJ2-1; 10 bases map to TRBD2. Losses at the gene ends were 3 bases for V and 8 bases for J; bases not matched to a gene: 4. CDR1 is LNHDA, CDR2 SQIVND, per germline (reference sequence). The CDR3 totals 14 residues. The CDR3 protein is CASSIIAGGHEQFF. CDR3 DNA: TGTGCCAGTAGTATTATAGCGGGAGGCCATGAGCAGTTCTTC.

The chain uses TRBV10-2 and TRBJ1-5, with TRBD1 matching 9 bases. CDR1 is WSHSY and CDR2 is SAAADI in the germline V gene. The CDR3 loop spans 18 amino acids. J lost 0 bases, V lost 1 base, and 7 bases had no gene match. The DNA of the CDR3 is TGCGCCAGCAGTGAGTGGGGACAGGGCACTATTAGCAATCAGCCCCAGCATTTT. Its translation is CASSEWGQGTISNQPQHF.

The chain uses TRBV5-1 and TRBJ2-5, with TRBD2 matching over 7 bases. After removal of 5 bases from V and 5 bases from J, the junction contained 3 bases not matched to a gene. This CDR3 is 12 amino acids long. CDR1 and CDR2 (germline): SGHRS, YFSETQ. CDR3 sequence (DNA): TGCGCCAGCAGTGCGGGAGAGGAGACCCAGTACTTC. Encoded protein: CASSAGEETQYF.

The count of this clone is one. The CDR3 region is CASSPAGGTDTQYF. Here the CDR3 DNA reads TGTGCCAGCAGCCCAGCGGGAGGAACAGATACGCAGTATTTT. The V and J genes are TRBV28 and TRBJ2-3; TRBD2 agrees at 9 bases. Germline CDR1 is MDHEN and CDR2 is SYDVKM. This CDR3 spans 14 amino acids. The J segment lost 3 bases and the V segment lost 6 bases, leaving 4 bases of the junction unmatched.

The chain is built from TRBV5-1 and TRBJ1-4; D is unresolved. Germline CDR1 SGHRS, CDR2 YFSETQ. The CDR3 is made up of 16 amino acids. Trimming took 0 bases from V and 4 from J, leaving 13 bases between them. The CDR3 here is CASSLGLGSGNEKLFF. For the CDR3, the DNA is TGCGCCAGCAGCTTGGGACTCGGGAGCGGTAATGAAAAACTGTTTTTT.

As regards this clone: Since no conserved phenylalanine or tryptophan closes the CDR3, a read error is the likely cause. This chain joins TRBV4-1 and TRBJ1-6; a possible D gene is TRBD1 (5 bases). Germline CDR1 is MGHRA and CDR2 is YSYEKL. V shed 0 bases and J shed 10 bases, with 19 bases lying between them. The CDR3 length is 17 residues. CDR3 DNA: TGCGCCAGCAGCCAAGAGGCCGTGAGGGCAGGGAACTCACCCCTCCACTCT. It translates to CASSQEAVRAGNSPLHS.

This clone has a single count. V and J are TRBV4-3 and TRBJ2-1, with 12 bases identical to TRBD2. The germline CDR1 and CDR2 sequences are LGHNA and YSLEER. The CDR3 spans 16 residues. Trimming at V came to 1 base and at J to 3 bases, leaving 1 base not matched to a gene. In nucleotides, the CDR3 is TGCGCCAGCAGCCAAGGACTAGCGGGGGACTACAATGAGCAGTTCTTC. This encodes CASSQGLAGDYNEQFF.

The chain has TRBV5-1 and TRBJ1-2; D is possibly TRBD1 (6 bases). The V and J ends lost 0 bases and 6 bases respectively, with 9 bases between them. This CDR3 contains 13 residues. CDR1 and CDR2 (germline): SGHRS, YFSETQ. Here the CDR3 reads CASSLDRENGYTF. The CDR3 nucleotides are TGCGCCAGCAGCTTGGACAGGGAGAATGGCTACACCTTC. The full variable domain, completed using reference TRBV5-1 and TRBJ1-2, is KAGVTQTPRYLIKTRGQQVTLSCSPISGHRSVSWYQQTPGQGLQFLFEYFSETQRNKGNFPGRFSGRQFSNSRSEMNVSTLELGDSALYLCASSLDRENGYTFGSGTRLTVV.

The chain is built from TRBV27 and TRBJ2-6; a possible D gene is TRBD2 (5 bases). Trimming stripped 2 bases from V and 4 bases from J, with 9 bases between. CDR1 MNHEY and CDR2 SMNVEV come from the germline V gene (reference sequence). The CDR3 is 15 amino acids. The CDR3 here is CASSLEGSGANVLTF. DNA of the CDR3: TGTGCCAGCAGTTTAGAAGGGAGCGGGGCCAACGTCCTGACTTTC. The complete variable domain, with remaining parts taken from reference TRBV27 and TRBJ2-6, reads EAQVTQNPRYLITVTGKKLTVTCSQNMNHEYMSWYRQDPGLGLRQIYYSMNVEVTDKGDVPEGYKVSRKEKRNFPLILESPSPNQTSLYFCASSLEGSGANVLTFGAGSRLTVL.

The count of this clone is one. V is TRBV4-1 and J is TRBJ1-1; perhaps TRBD1 as D (6 bases). Germline V gives CDR1 MGHRA, CDR2 YSYEKL. The CDR3 has 16 residues. Trimming left V 0 bases short and J 1 base short, with 12 bases between. As DNA, the CDR3 is TGCGCCAGCAGCCAAGATCAAACAGGGACGAACACTGAAGCTTTCTTT. This translates into CASSQDQTGTNTEAFF.

CDR3 loop: CASSQLPQETQYF. The CDR3 DNA reads as TGTGCCAGCAGCCAATTACCTCAAGAGACCCAGTACTTC. The rearrangement uses TRBV28 and TRBJ2-5; unclear D gene. Germline V gene lookup returns CDR1 MDHEN and CDR2 SYDVKM. The CDR3 covers 13 residues. The germline V and J ends were trimmed by 6 bases and 2 bases, with 10 bases remaining between them.

V is TRBV2 and J is TRBJ1-5; D is unresolved. Trimming removed 5 bases at V and 3 bases at J, with 11 bases between. Per germline, CDR1 SNHLY and CDR2 FYNNEI. There are 14 residues in the CDR3. Here the CDR3 DNA reads TGTGCCAGCAGTCGGACTGGATTCAATCAGCCCCAGCATTTT. It specifies CASSRTGFNQPQHF.